This T cell receptor (beta chain) derives from a study of cytomegalovirus exposure and HLA in healthy donors. This clone was seen only once. Germline V gene lookup returns CDR1 KGHSH and CDR2 LQKENI. The V gene lost 4 bases and the J gene lost 0 bases, with 15 bases spanning the gap. The CDR3 sequence is 16 residues long. The PCR was carried out with 60 Vbeta primers and 13 Jbeta primers. TCRdb's copy holds only in-frame clones and misses some; the assay was immunoSEQ multiplex PCR. The table includes approximately 150,000 clones, more than 60% detected once. These donors counted as nominally healthy when sampled, but unrecorded immune exposures were likely.

Sample: PBMCs. The chain joins TRBV18 to TRBJ1-1, with a possible D match to TRBD1 (5 bases). The clonotype originates from a human donor in good health. The CDR3 sequence: CASSLGGGALNTEAFF. The CDR3, as DNA: TGTGCCAGCTCACTGGGGGGTGGGGCCCTGAACACTGAAGCTTTCTTT.